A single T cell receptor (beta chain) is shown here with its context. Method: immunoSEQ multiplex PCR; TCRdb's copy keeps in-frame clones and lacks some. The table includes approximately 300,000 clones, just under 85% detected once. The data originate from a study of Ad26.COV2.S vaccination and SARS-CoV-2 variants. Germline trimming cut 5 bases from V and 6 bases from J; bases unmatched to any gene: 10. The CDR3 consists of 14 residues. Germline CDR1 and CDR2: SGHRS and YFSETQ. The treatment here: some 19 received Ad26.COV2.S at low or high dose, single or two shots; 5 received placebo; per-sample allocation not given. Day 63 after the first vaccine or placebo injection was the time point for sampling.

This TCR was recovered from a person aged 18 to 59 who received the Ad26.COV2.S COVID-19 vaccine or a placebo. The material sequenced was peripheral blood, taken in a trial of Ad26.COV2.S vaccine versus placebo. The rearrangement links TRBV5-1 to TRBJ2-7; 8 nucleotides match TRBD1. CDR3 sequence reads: CASRVGTGPLEQYF. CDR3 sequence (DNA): TGCGCCAGCAGGGTGGGGACAGGTCCCCTCGAGCAGTACTTC.